This TCR beta chain was sequenced during a study of blood T cell repertoires in COVID-19. The overall study: Acute and convalescent COVID-19 samples came from the United States, Italy and Spain. In each case, the material was cDNA or gDNA derived from T cells, B-cell-depleted T cells, or PBMCs.

This clone appeared once. In the original analysis: For nucleated cells, counts were estimated from reference gene primer amplification. TCRdb's table, derived via immunoSEQ multiplex PCR, lists solely in-frame clones and lacks some. The V and J calls and clone size come from that table; D and trimming were worked out from the DNA. The table lists 200,000 to 300,000 clones, approximately 84% of them singletons. V shed 5 bases, J shed 4 bases, and the junction held 4 bases outside the gene matches. The CDR3 is made up of 16 amino acids. The germline gives CDR1 SGHNT, CDR2 YENEEA. The chain joins TRBV11-3 to TRBJ2-1, with TRBD2 identical over 14 bases. The specimen was peripheral blood. This clonotype originated in a woman older than 75 with acute or convalescent COVID-19. CDR3 in DNA: TGTGCCAGCAGCCAAGGACTAGCGGGAGGATACAATGAGCAGTTCTTC. It is translated as CASSQGLAGGYNEQFF. The whole variable domain, filled in from reference TRBV11-3 and TRBJ2-1, reads EAGVVQSPRYKIIEKKQPVAFWCNPISGHNTLYWYLQNLGQGPELLIRYENEEAVDDSQLPKDRFSAERLKGVDSTLKIQPAELGDSAVYLCASSQGLAGGYNEQFFGPGTRLTVL.